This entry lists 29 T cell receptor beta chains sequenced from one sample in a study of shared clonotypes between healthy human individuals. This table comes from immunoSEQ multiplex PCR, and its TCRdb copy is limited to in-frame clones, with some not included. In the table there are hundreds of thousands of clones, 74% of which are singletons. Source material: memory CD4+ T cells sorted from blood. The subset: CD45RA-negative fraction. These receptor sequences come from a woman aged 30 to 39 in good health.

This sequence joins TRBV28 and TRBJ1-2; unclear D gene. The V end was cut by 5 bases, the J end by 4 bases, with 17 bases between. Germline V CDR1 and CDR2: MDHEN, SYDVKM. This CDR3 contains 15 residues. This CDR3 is CASSRRTPIIYGYTF. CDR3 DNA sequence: TGTGCCAGCAGTAGGCGAACTCCGATTATCTATGGCTACACCTTC.

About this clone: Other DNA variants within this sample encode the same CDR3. The CDR3 nucleotides are TGTGCCAGCAGTTCACTCGGCCAGCCCCAGCATTTT. Its translation: CASSSLGQPQHF. The chain is built from TRBV27 and TRBJ1-5; no definite D call. Trimming took 4 bases from V and 7 from J, leaving 8 bases between them. The CDR3 is made up of 12 amino acids. CDR1 and CDR2 (germline): MNHEY, SMNVEV (reference sequence).

CDR3: CASSQETPTSGSPKFF. CDR3 bases: TGTGCCAGCAGCCAAGAAACCCCGACTAGCGGGTCCCCAAAGTTCTTC. The gene calls are TRBV14 and TRBJ2-1, with TRBD2 identical over 10 bases. Trimming cost V 0 bases and J 14 bases; bases outside gene matches: 13. The CDR3 covers 16 residues. The germline CDR1 and CDR2 sequences are SGHDN and FVKESK.

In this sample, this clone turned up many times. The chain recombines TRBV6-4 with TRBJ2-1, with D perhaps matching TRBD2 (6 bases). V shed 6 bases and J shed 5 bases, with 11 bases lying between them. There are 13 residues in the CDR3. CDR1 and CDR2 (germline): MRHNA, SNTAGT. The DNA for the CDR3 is TGTGCCAGCAGCCCCGGGACTCACAATGAGCAGTTCTTC. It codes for CASSPGTHNEQFF.

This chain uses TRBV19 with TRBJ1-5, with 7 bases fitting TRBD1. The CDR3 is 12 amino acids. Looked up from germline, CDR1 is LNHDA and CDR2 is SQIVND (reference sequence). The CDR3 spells CATSRGNQPQHF. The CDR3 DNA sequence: TGTGCGACTAGCAGGGGGAATCAGCCCCAGCATTTT.

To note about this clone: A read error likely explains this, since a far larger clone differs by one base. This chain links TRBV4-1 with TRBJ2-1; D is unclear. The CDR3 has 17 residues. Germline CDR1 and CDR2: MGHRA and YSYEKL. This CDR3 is CVSSQVDLGISYNEQFF. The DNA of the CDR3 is TGCGTCAGCAGCCAAGTCGACCTTGGGATCTCCTACAATGAGCAGTTCTTC.

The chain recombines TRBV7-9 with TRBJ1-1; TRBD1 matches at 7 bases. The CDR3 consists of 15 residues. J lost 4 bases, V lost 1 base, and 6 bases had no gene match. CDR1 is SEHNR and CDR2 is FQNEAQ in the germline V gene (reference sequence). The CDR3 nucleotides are TGTGCCAGCAGCTTAGAAACAGGGGTACGCACTGAAGCTTTCTTT. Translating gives CASSLETGVRTEAFF.

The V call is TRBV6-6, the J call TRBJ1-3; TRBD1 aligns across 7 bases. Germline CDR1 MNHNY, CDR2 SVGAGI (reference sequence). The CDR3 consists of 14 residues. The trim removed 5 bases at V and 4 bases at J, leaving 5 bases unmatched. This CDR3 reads CASSKVDRGNTIYF. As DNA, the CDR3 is TGTGCCAGCAGTAAGGTGGACAGGGGAAACACCATATATTTT.

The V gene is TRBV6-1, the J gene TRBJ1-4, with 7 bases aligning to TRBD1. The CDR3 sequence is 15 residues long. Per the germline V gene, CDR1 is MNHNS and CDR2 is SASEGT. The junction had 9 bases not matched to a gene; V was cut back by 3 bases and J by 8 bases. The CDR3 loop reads CASSDLTRTGEKLFF. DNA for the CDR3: TGTGCCAGCAGTGATCTCACCCGGACAGGAGAAAAACTGTTTTTT.

The CDR3 loop reads CASSSQVTGELFF. CDR3 DNA: TGTGCCAGCAGCTCACAGGTCACCGGGGAGCTGTTTTTT. This chain connects TRBV5-8 to TRBJ2-2, with a possible D match to TRBD1 (5 bases). CDR1 is SGHTS, CDR2 YDEGEE, per germline. This CDR3 is built from 13 residues. The V gene lost 3 bases and the J gene lost 4 bases, with 7 bases spanning the gap. The full variable domain, rest sourced from reference TRBV5-8 and TRBJ2-2, is EAGVTQSPTHLIKTRGQQATLRCSPISGHTSVYWYQQALGLGLQFLLWYDEGEERNRGNFPPRFSGRQFPNYSSELNVNALELEDSALYLCASSSQVTGELFFGEGSRLTVL.

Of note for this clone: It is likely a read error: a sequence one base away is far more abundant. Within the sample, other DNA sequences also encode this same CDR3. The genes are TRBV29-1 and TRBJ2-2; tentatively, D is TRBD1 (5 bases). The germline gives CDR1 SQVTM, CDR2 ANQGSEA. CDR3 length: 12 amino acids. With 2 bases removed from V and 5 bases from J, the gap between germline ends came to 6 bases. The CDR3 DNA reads TGCAGCGTTGAAAGGACAACCGGGGAGCTGTTTTTT. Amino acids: CSVERTTGELFF.

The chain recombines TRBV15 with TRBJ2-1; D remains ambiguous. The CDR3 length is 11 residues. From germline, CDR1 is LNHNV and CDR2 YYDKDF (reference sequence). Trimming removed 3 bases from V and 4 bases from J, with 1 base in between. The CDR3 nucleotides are TGTGCCACCAGCAGTTACAATGAGCAGTTCTTC. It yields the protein CATSSYNEQFF. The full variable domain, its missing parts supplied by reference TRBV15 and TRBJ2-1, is DAMVIQNPRYQVTQFGKPVTLSCSQTLNHNVMYWYQQKSSQAPKLLFHYYDKDFNNEADTPDNFQSRRPNTSFCFLDIRSPGLGDTAMYLCATSSYNEQFFGPGTRLTVL.

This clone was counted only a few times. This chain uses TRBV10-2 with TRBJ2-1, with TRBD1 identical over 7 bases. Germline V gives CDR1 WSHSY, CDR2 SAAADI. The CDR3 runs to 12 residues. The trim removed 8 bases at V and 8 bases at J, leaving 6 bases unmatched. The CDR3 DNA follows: TGCGCCAGCCGGACAGGCCCCCATGAGCAGTTCTTC. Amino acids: CASRTGPHEQFF.

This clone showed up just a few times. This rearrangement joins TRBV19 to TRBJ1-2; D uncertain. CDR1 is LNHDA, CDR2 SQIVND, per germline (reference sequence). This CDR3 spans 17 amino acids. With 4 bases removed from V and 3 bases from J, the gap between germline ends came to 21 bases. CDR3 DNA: TGTGCCAGTAGTACCCCCCCGGACGGCAGAGTGCACTATGGCTACACCTTC. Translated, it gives CASSTPPDGRVHYGYTF.

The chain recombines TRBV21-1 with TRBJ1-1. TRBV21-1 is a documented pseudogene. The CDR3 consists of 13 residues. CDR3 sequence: CASSRKENTEAFF. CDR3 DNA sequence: TGTGCCAGCAGCCGAAAGGAGAACACTGAAGCTTTCTTT.

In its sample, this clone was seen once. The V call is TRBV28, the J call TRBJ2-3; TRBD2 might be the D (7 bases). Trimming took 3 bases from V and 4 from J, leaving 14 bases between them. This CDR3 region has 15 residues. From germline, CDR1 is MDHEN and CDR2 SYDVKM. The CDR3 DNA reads TGTGCCAGCAGTTTCGTGACGGGGGGCGCAGATACGCAGTATTTT. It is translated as CASSFVTGGADTQYF.

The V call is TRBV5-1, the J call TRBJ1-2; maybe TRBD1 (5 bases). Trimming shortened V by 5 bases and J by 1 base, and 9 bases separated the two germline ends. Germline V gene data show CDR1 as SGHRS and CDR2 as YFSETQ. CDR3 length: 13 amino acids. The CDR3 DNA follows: TGCGCCAGCAGACAGGACGATAACTATGGCTACACCTTC. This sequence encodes CASRQDDNYGYTF.

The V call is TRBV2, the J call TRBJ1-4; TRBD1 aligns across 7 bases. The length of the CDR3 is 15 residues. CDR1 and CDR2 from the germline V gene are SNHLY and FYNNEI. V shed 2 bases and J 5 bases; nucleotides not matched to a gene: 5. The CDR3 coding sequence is TGTGCCAGCAGTGAATCCCAGGGGGGGAATGAAAAACTGTTTTTT. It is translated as CASSESQGGNEKLFF.

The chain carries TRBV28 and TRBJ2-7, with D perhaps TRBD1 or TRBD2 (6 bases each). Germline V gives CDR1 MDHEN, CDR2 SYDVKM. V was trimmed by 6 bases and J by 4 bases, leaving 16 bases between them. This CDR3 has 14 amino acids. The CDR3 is CASRMGGAVYEQYF. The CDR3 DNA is TGTGCCAGCAGGATGGGGGGCGCAGTATACGAGCAGTACTTC.

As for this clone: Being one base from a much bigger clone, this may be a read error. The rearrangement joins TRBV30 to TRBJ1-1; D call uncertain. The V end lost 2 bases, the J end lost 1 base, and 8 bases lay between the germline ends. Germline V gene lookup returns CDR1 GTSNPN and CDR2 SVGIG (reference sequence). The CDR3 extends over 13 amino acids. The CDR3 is CAWSRAANTEAFF. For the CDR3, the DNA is TGTGCCTGGAGTCGGGCAGCGAACACTGAAGCTTTCTTT.

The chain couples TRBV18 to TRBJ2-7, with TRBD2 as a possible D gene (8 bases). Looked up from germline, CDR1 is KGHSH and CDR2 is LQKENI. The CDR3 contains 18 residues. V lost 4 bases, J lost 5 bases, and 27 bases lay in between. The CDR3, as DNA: TGTGCCAGCTCACTAACAGGGGCGAGCGGGGGCAGCTTCCACGAGCAGTACTTC. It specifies CASSLTGASGGSFHEQYF.

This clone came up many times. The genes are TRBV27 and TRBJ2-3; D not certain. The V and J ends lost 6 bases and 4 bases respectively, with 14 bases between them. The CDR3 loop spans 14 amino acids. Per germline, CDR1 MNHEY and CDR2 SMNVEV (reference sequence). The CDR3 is CASSRFSRADTQYF. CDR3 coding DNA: TGTGCCAGCAGCCGATTTAGCCGCGCAGATACGCAGTATTTT.

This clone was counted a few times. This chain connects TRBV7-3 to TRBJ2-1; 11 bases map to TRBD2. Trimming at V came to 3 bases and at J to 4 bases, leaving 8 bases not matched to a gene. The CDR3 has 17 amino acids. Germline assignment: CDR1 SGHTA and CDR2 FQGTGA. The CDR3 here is CASSLDSGRGGYNEQFF. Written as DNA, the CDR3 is TGTGCCAGCAGCTTGGATAGCGGGAGGGGAGGTTACAATGAGCAGTTCTTC. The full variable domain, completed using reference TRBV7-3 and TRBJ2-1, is GAGVSQTPSNKVTEKGKYVELRCDPISGHTALYWYRQSLGQGPEFLIYFQGTGAADDSGLPNDRFFAVRPEGSVSTLKIQRTERGDSAVYLCASSLDSGRGGYNEQFFGPGTRLTVL.

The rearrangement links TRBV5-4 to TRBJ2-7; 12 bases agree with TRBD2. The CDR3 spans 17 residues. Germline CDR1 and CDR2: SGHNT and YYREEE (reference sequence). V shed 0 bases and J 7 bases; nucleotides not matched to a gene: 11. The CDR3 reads CASSLGRLAGAMEEQYF. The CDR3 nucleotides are TGTGCCAGCAGCTTGGGGAGACTAGCGGGAGCGATGGAGGAGCAGTACTTC. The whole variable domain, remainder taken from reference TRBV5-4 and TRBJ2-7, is ETGVTQSPTHLIKTRGQQVTLRCSSQSGHNTVSWYQQALGQGPQFIFQYYREEENGRGNFPPRFSGLQFPNYSSELNVNALELDDSALYLCASSLGRLAGAMEEQYFGPGTRLTVT.

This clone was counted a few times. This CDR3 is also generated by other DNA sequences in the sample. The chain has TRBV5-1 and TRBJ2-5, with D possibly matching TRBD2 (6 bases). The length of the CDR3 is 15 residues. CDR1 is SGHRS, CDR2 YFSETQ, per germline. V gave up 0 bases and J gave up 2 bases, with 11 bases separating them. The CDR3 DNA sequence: TGCGCCAGCAGCTTGGGGGGTAGCGGTCAAGAGACCCAGTACTTC. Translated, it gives CASSLGGSGQETQYF.

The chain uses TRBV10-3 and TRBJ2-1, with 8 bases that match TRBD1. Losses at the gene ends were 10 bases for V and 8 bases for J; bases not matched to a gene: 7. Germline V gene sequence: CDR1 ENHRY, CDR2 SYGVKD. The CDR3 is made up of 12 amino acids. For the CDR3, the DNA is TGTGCCACTAGCGACAGGGGCGATGAGCAGTTCTTC. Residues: CATSDRGDEQFF.

CDR3 residues: CASSPPANTGELFF. In DNA, the CDR3 is TGTGCCAGCAGCCCCCCGGCGAACACCGGGGAGCTGTTTTTT. The chain is built from TRBV14 and TRBJ2-2, with D hard to call. The V and J ends lost 4 bases and 0 bases respectively, with 6 bases between them. This CDR3 spans 14 amino acids. CDR1 SGHDN and CDR2 FVKESK come from the germline V gene.

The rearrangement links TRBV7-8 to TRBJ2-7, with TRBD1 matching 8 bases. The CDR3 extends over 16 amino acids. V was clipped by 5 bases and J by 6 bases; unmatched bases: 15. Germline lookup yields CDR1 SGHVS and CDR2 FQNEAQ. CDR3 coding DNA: TGTGCCAGCAGCCAGATTGGGACAGGCCCGGGTCGCGAGCAGTACTTC. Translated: CASSQIGTGPGREQYF.

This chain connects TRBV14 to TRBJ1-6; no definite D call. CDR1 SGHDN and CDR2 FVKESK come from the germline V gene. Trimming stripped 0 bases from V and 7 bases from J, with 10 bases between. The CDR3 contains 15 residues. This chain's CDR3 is CASSQDVGYNSPLHF. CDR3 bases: TGTGCCAGCAGCCAAGATGTGGGGTACAATTCACCCCTCCACTTT.